These T cell receptor beta chains were read from a single sample in a study of T-cell memory formation after mild COVID-19. MiXCR, applied by TCRdb to the 5' RACE reads, yields one record per CDR3 protein. The sample holds hundreds of thousands of distinct CDR3 sequences, about 20% seen once. Source material: PBMCs or a T cell subset sorted from them (not recorded which). These receptors were taken from an adult woman who had mild COVID-19 (a few samples of this study predate the infection). Cell type and time point are not known. The CDR3 runs from the conserved cysteine through the conserved F or W. The D gene is left open where the match is weak. Size is stated for part of the rows, as once, few or many counts, or as a class when the clone is expanded.

>few|TRBJ1-1|TRBV28|TRBD1
TGTGCCAGCAGTTTACGTTACAGGGGGTGGGCTTTCTTT
CASSLRYRGWAFF
>.|TRBJ2-3|TRBV7-3|.
TGTGCCAGCAGCTCCGGGACCTGGCCAGATACGCAGTATTTT
CASSSGTWPDTQYF
>.|TRBJ2-1|TRBV7-9|TRBD1
TGTGCCAGCAGCTTGGGCGGGACAGGGGGCCTTATTGAGCAGTTCTTC
CASSLGGTGGLIEQFF
>.|TRBJ2-3|TRBV9|TRBD2
TGTGCCAGCAGCCGAGGACTAGCGGATGCCACAGATACGCAGTATTTT
CASSRGLADATDTQYF
>few|TRBJ1-2|TRBV20-1|TRBD1
TGCAGTGCAATCCGGGACAGGGACTATGGCTACACCTTC
CSAIRDRDYGYTF
>.|TRBJ1-2|TRBV12-3/TRBV12-4|.
TGTGCCAGCCACAAGGGTACCCACTATGGCTACACCTTC
CASHKGTHYGYTF
>.|TRBJ2-2|TRBV12-3/TRBV12-4|TRBD1
TGTGCCAGCAGACTCGGACAGGGGAGGTTGAGAACCGGGGAGCTGTTTTTT
CASRLGQGRLRTGELFF
>.|TRBJ2-7|TRBV18|TRBD2
TGTGCCAGCTCACCACCTAGCGGGGTCTACGAGCAGTACTTC
CASSPPSGVYEQYF
>once|TRBJ2-3|TRBV6-2/TRBV6-3|.
TGTGCCAGCAGTACAAGGGACGGTAGCACAGATACGCAGTATTTT
CASSTRDGSTDTQYF
>few|TRBJ2-7|TRBV9|TRBD1
TGTGCCAGCAGCGCGTATGACAGGGCCTACGAGCAGTACTTC
CASSAYDRAYEQYF